Sequencing of this TCR beta chain was carried out in a study of blood T cell repertoires in COVID-19 (dated by TCRdb to 2019 to 2021). In terms of the full investigation: The collaborator samples originated in the United States, Italy and Spain and spanned the acute and convalescent phases of COVID-19. The prospective study material was composed of cDNA or gDNA derived from T cells, B-cell-depleted T cells, or PBMCs. The dataset comprised deeply sampled blood TCRbeta repertoires from subjects exposed to, actively infected with, or recovered from COVID-19. The repertoires were released in a freely available public database meant as a resource for research on the immune response to SARS-CoV-2. Samples were obtained from the ongoing ImmuneRACE study (first 160 participants) and from some 1,300 subjects provided by 6 global collaborators. A de-identified subject ID, COVID-19 status, age in years and sex were almost always included in the sample metadata. HLA class I and class II types, where available, came from metadata supplied by the sample provider rather than from assay-based typing.

One collaborating source in Seattle enrolled patients during active infection and followed them longitudinally through the course of disease. Collaborating institutions collected whole blood in K2EDTA tubes following their own protocols. For TCRbeta analysis, collaborators shipped samples as frozen whole blood, isolated PBMCs, or DNA extracted from either of those sample types. Summary of the overall study and its limitations: Clinical and demographic metadata were provided uncurated, with the amount varying by source and participant.

V is cut by 0 bases and J by 1 base, and the space between the germline ends is 10 bases. From cysteine to phenylalanine, the CDR3 is 16 amino acids long. This entry keeps only the CDR3 DNA: 48 bases, framed from base 1. CDR1 and CDR2 are read off the germline V gene (reference sequence) as LGHDT and YNNKEL. Regarding this clone: Its recognized antigen is unknown. Nothing much larger sits one base from this clone, and base qualities are not available.

TCRbeta CDR3 regions were amplified from genomic DNA using the immunoSEQ Assay, a bias-controlled multiplex PCR. On the authors' methods: The number of nucleated cells in each sample was estimated by amplification of reference gene primers within the assay. To quantify the absolute abundance of each unique TCRbeta CDR3 rearrangement, sequence reads were collapsed and filtered. For each sample, productive Simpson clonality was calculated by taking the square root of Simpson's diversity index across productive rearrangements. Drawn from immuneACCESS, this table holds only the in-frame rearrangements with V and J called that TCRdb kept. Clones are partly lost; checked studies trace under half to an unresolved V gene and leave the rest unexplained. The V and J calls and clone size are taken from that table; D and trimming were inferred from the DNA. In all, the sample holds about 87,000 clones, and about nine tenths of those were seen once. Clones ranked in the top ten supply about 6.3% of the sample.

This TCR derives from a man younger than 35 with COVID-19, enrolled during active disease. The receptor chain draws on TRBV3-1 (or the pseudogene TRBV3-2) and TRBJ2-1; a tentative D match to TRBD2 spans 6 bases. The sample taken for sequencing was peripheral blood. The CDR3 region: CASSQEDGRSYNEQFF. The nucleotide sequence is given as TGTGCCAGCAGCCAAGAAGACGGGAGATCCTACAATGAGCAGTTCTTC.